This TCR beta chain was recovered during a study of cytomegalovirus exposure and HLA in healthy donors. The CDR3 totals 13 residues. Germline CDR1 reads SGHRS; CDR2 reads YFSETQ. Trimming left V 4 bases short and J 8 bases short, with 15 bases between. Concerning this clone: Its antigen is unidentified.

Each donor's status was that of a healthy bone marrow donor. Vbeta (60) and Jbeta (13) primers were used in the PCR. Profiled with immunoSEQ multiplex PCR; TCRdb holds only in-frame clones, not every one. The sample records approximately 100,000 clones, around two thirds being singletons. General study points: Researchers had no immune exposure information except CMV serostatus available.

Material for sequencing was PBMCs. This TCR came from a man over 45 in good health and CMV-seropositive. V is TRBV5-1 and J is TRBJ1-2, with D tentatively TRBD1 (6 bases). CDR3 sequence reads: CASSPTGGRGYTF. CDR3 nucleotide sequence: TGCGCCAGCAGCCCCACGGGGGGGCGAGGCTACACCTTC.